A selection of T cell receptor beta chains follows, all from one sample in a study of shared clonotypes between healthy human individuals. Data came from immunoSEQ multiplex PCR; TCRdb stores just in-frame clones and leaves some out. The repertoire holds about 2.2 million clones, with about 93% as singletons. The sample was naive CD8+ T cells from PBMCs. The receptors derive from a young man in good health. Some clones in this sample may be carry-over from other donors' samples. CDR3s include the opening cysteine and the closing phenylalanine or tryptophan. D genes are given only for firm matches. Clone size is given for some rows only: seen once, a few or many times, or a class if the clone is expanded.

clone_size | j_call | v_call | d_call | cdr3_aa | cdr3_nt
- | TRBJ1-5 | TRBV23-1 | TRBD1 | CASTEGSICPGTGNNQPQHF | TGCGCCAGCACCGAAGGTAGTATATGCCCCGGGACAGGAAATAATCAGCCCCAGCATTTT
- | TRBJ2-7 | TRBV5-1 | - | CASSLDTTSSYERYF | TGCGCCAGCAGCTTGGATACTACATCCTCCTACGAGCGGTACTTC
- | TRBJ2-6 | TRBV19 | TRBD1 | CASSIGTVSGANVLTF | TGTGCCAGTAGTATTGGGACAGTCTCTGGGGCCAACGTCCTGACTTTC
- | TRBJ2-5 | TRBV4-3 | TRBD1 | CASSQNRGSRETQYF | TGCGCCAGCAGCCAGAACAGGGGATCCCGGGAGACCCAGTACTTC
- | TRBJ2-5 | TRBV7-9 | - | CATRPRSEETQYF | TGTGCCACCCGACCGAGGTCGGAAGAGACCCAGTACTTC
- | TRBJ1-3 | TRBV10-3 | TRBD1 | CAISEGGRGSSGNTIYF | TGTGCCATCAGTGAGGGGGGCAGGGGGTCCTCTGGAAACACCATATATTTT
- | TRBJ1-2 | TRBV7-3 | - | CASSLSDRNYGYTF | TGTGCCAGCAGCTTAAGTGACAGGAACTATGGCTACACCTTC
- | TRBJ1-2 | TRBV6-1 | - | CASSEPPVATNYGYTF | TGTGCCAGCAGTGAACCCCCCGTAGCCACTAACTATGGCTACACCTTC
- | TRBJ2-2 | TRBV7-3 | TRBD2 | CASSMGLAGGPFSGELFF | TGTGCCAGCAGCATGGGACTAGCGGGAGGGCCCTTCTCCGGGGAGCTGTTTTTT
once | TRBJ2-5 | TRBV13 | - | CASTLTPKPRETQYF | TGTGCCAGCACCCTAACCCCTAAGCCCCGGGAGACCCAGTACTTC
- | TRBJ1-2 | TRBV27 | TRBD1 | CASSQGTGIDNYGYTF | TGTGCCAGCAGTCAAGGGACAGGGATCGACAACTATGGCTACACCTTC
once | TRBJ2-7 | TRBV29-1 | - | CSPEGDPPGQYF | TGCAGCCCTGAAGGGGACCCGCCCGGGCAGTACTTT
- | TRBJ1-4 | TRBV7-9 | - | CASSAPGQYNEKLFF | TGTGCCAGCAGCGCTCCGGGACAATATAATGAAAAACTGTTTTTT
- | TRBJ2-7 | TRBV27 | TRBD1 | CASSLSQRQGSYEQYF | TGTGCCAGCAGTTTATCTCAGAGACAGGGTTCTTACGAGCAGTACTTC
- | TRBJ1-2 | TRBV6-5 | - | CASSYGGPRGYGYTF | TGTGCCAGCAGTTACGGGGGGCCACGGGGCTATGGCTACACCTTC
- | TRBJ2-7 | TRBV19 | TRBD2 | CASSIILGGYEQYF | TGTGCCAGTAGTATCATTTTGGGAGGGTACGAGCAGTACTTC
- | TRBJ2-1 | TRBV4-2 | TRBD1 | CASSQGQQGDEQFF | TGTGCCAGCAGCCAAGGACAACAGGGGGATGAGCAGTTCTTC
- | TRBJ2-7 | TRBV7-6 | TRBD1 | CASSLKLVTGGPNEQYF | TGTGCCAGCAGTCTAAAATTGGTGACAGGGGGTCCCAACGAGCAGTACTTC
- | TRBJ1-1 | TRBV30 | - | CAWRVIMGAAEAFF | TGTGCCTGGAGGGTGATAATGGGAGCAGCTGAAGCTTTCTTT
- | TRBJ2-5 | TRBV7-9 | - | CASSAKLAFQETQYF | TGTGCCAGCAGCGCAAAACTAGCATTCCAAGAGACCCAGTACTTC
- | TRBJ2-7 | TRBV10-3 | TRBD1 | CAISVGQALHEQYF | TGTGCCATCAGTGTGGGACAGGCCCTCCACGAGCAGTACTTC
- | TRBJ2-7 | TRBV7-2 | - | CASSLVGLSSYEQYF | TGTGCCAGCAGCTTAGTGGGGTTAAGCTCCTACGAGCAGTACTTC
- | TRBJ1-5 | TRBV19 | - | CATNAEDTDNQPQHF | TGTGCCACCAACGCCGAGGACACCGACAATCAGCCCCAGCATTTT
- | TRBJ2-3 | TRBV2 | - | CASRLAEQQDTQYF | TGTGCCAGCAGGTTAGCCGAGCAGCAGGATACGCAGTATTTT
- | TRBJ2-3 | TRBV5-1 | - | CASSLSGSSTDTQYF | TGCGCCAGCAGCCTGAGCGGAAGTAGCACAGATACGCAGTATTTT
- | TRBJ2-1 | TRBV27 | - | CASSLDSRSHEQFF | TGTGCCAGCAGTTTGGACTCCAGGTCCCATGAGCAGTTCTTC
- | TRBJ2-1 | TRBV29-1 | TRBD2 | CSVHPGLAINEQFF | TGCAGCGTTCACCCGGGACTAGCTATTAATGAGCAGTTCTTC
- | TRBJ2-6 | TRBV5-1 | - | CASLLRPSEGANVLTF | TGCGCCAGCCTCTTGAGGCCGAGTGAAGGGGCCAACGTCCTGACTTTC
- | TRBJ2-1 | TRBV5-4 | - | CASSLWTTRNNEQFF | TGTGCCAGCAGCTTGTGGACTACAAGAAACAATGAGCAGTTCTTC
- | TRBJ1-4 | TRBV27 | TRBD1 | CASSFRQGFEKLFF | TGTGCCAGCAGTTTCAGACAGGGCTTCGAAAAACTGTTTTTT
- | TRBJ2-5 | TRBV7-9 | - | CASSRETQYF | TGTGCCAGCAGCCGCGAGACCCAGTACTTC
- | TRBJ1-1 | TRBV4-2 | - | CASSPGTRTLEAFF | TGTGCCAGCAGCCCCGGGACAAGAACCCTTGAAGCTTTCTTT
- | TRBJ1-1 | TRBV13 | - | CASSPSTGLNTEAFF | TGTGCCAGCAGCCCCTCGACAGGTTTGAACACTGAAGCTTTCTTT
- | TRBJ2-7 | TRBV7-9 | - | CASSPQGAGLTYEQYF | TGTGCCAGCAGCCCGCAAGGGGCGGGGTTAACCTACGAGCAGTACTTC
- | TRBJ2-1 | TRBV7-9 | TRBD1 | CASSQQGPYNEQFF | TGTGCCAGCAGCCAACAGGGGCCCTACAATGAGCAGTTCTTC
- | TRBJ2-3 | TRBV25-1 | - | CASSLGGRLTRDTQYF | TGTGCCAGCAGCCTGGGGGGCCGTCTCACTAGAGATACGCAGTATTTT
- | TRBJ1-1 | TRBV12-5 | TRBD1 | CASGLDPFRGLTEAFF | TGTGCTAGTGGTTTGGACCCCTTTAGGGGGCTCACTGAAGCTTTCTTT
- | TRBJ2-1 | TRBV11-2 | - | CASSLDRVGQFF | TGTGCCAGCAGCTTAGATAGGGTTGGGCAGTTCTTC
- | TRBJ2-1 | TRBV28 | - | CASRNYIRNEQFF | TGTGCCAGCAGAAACTACATTCGTAATGAGCAGTTCTTC
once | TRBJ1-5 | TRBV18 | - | CASSGVGLYSNQPQHF | TGTGCCAGCTCGGGTGTAGGACTCTATAGCAATCAGCCCCAGCATTTT
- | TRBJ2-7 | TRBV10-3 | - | CAISVQDPTPYEQYF | TGTGCCATCAGTGTCCAGGACCCCACCCCCTACGAGCAGTACTTC
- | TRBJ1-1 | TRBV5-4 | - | CASIPPERHLNTEAFF | TGTGCCAGCATTCCTCCCGAGAGACACTTGAACACTGAAGCTTTCTTT
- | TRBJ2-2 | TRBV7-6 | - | CASSLGAWELFF | TGTGCCAGCAGCTTAGGCGCCTGGGAGCTGTTTTTT
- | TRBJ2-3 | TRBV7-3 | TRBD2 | CASSLRRTGLAGAGDTQYF | TGTGCCAGCAGCTTAAGAAGAACTGGACTAGCGGGAGCTGGAGATACGCAGTATTTT
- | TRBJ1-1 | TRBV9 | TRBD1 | CASSLTGGNTEAFF | TGTGCCAGCAGCCTGACAGGGGGGAACACTGAAGCTTTCTTT
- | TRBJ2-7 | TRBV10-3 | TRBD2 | CAISGGLAGAYEQYF | TGTGCCATCAGTGGCGGACTAGCGGGGGCCTACGAGCAGTACTTC
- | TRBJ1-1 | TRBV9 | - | CASSEGGNTEAFF | TGTGCCAGCAGCGAGGGAGGGAACACTGAAGCTTTCTTT
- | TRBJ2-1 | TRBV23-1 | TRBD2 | CASSQEREGVYNEQFF | TGCGCCAGCAGTCAAGAGCGGGAGGGGGTCTACAATGAGCAGTTCTTC
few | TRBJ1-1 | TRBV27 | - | CASSLGLGTEAFF | TGTGCCAGCAGTTTAGGTCTGGGCACTGAAGCTTTCTTT
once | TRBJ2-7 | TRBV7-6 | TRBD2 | CASSLGEGSPYEQYF | TGTGCCAGCAGCTTAGGGGAGGGCAGCCCCTACGAGCAGTACTTC
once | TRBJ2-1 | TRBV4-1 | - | CASSQDLERGSYNEQFF | TGCGCCAGCAGCCAAGATCTAGAAAGGGGCTCCTACAATGAGCAGTTCTTC
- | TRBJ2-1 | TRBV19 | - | CASSIGSGSYNEQFF | TGTGCCAGTAGTATTGGAAGCGGTTCCTACAATGAGCAGTTCTTC
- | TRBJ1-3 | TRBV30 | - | CAWRDSENTIYF | TGTGCCTGGAGGGACAGTGAAAACACCATATATTTT
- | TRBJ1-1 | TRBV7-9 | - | CASSHLQGRITEAFF | TGTGCCAGCAGCCATCTACAGGGCAGGATAACTGAAGCTTTCTTT
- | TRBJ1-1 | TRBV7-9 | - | CASSQETGMNTEAFF | TGTGCCAGCAGCCAAGAGACTGGCATGAACACTGAAGCTTTCTTT
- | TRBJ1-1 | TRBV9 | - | CASSVGGTAEAFF | TGTGCCAGCAGCGTTGGGGGTACGGCTGAAGCTTTCTTT
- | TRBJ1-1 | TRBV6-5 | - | CASSYTGNTEAFF | TGTGCCAGCAGCTACACAGGGAACACTGAAGCTTTCTTT
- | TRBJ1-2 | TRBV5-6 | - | CASSWPGVGYGYTF | TGTGCCAGCAGCTGGCCGGGGGTGGGCTATGGCTACACCTTC
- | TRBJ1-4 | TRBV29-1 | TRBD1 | CSVTGSSEKLFF | TGCAGCGTGACAGGGAGTTCGGAAAAACTGTTTTTT